This is a list of T cell receptor beta chains from one sample in a study of cytomegalovirus exposure and HLA in healthy donors. TCRdb's copy holds only in-frame clones and misses some; the assay was immunoSEQ multiplex PCR. The table includes roughly 130,000 clones, over 70% detected once. Sequencing was done on a sample of PBMCs. All receptors come from a middle-aged woman in good health and CMV-seronegative. The CDR3 runs from the conserved cysteine through the conserved F or W. The order of the fields is V gene, clone size, CDR3 length, D gene, J gene, CDR3 DNA, CDR3 protein. D genes are given only for firm matches. Clone size is shown for a subset of rows, as once, few, many or a class of expanded clone.

v_call: TRBV27; clone_size: NA; cdr3_length: 15; d_call: TRBD1; j_call: TRBJ2-4; cdr3_nt: TGTGCCAGCAGGGAAGACAGGGGTTCCAAAAACAGTCAGTACTTC; cdr3_aa: CASREDRGSKNSQYF
v_call: TRBV5-5; clone_size: NA; cdr3_length: 19; d_call: TRBD1; j_call: TRBJ2-1; cdr3_nt: TGTGCCAGCATCCCATTCGGGACAGGAGGAGGGGTCCCCTACAATGAGCAGTTCTTC; cdr3_aa: CASIPFGTGGGVPYNEQFF
v_call: TRBV25-1; clone_size: NA; cdr3_length: 15; d_call: TRBD1; j_call: TRBJ2-7; cdr3_nt: TGTGCCAGCAGTGAGCCGGACAGGACCCCCTACGAGCAGTACTTC; cdr3_aa: CASSEPDRTPYEQYF
v_call: TRBV30; clone_size: NA; cdr3_length: 22; d_call: TRBD1; j_call: TRBJ2-2; cdr3_nt: TGTGCCTGGAGTGTAGTGTGGTTGGCGACAGGGGGCGTGGGGGGCCGCACCGGGGAGCTGTTTTTT; cdr3_aa: CAWSVVWLATGGVGGRTGELFF
v_call: TRBV2; clone_size: NA; cdr3_length: 16; d_call: TRBD2; j_call: TRBJ2-7; cdr3_nt: TGTGCCAGCAGTGAAGGCCTAGCGGGAGTATCTAACGAGCAGTACTTC; cdr3_aa: CASSEGLAGVSNEQYF
v_call: TRBV18; clone_size: NA; cdr3_length: 14; d_call: TRBD1; j_call: TRBJ1-6; cdr3_nt: TGTGCCAGCTCACCAGGACAGGAGAATTCACCCCTCCACTTT; cdr3_aa: CASSPGQENSPLHF
v_call: TRBV11-2; clone_size: NA; cdr3_length: 14; d_call: NA; j_call: TRBJ2-5; cdr3_nt: TGTGCCAGCAGCTTGGGGGCAGTCCAAGAGACCCAGTACTTC; cdr3_aa: CASSLGAVQETQYF
v_call: TRBV7-8; clone_size: NA; cdr3_length: 15; d_call: TRBD1; j_call: TRBJ1-3; cdr3_nt: TGTGCCAGCAGCTCGGACAGGCAAACTGGAAACACCATATATTTT; cdr3_aa: CASSSDRQTGNTIYF
v_call: TRBV28; clone_size: NA; cdr3_length: 16; d_call: TRBD1; j_call: TRBJ1-1; cdr3_nt: TGTGCCAGCAGCAGCGGGACAGGGGGCACTAACACTGAAGCTTTCTTT; cdr3_aa: CASSSGTGGTNTEAFF
v_call: TRBV6-6; clone_size: NA; cdr3_length: 15; d_call: TRBD1; j_call: TRBJ1-2; cdr3_nt: TGTGCCAGCGGACCACCGGGACAGACTAACTATGGCTACACCTTC; cdr3_aa: CASGPPGQTNYGYTF
v_call: TRBV13; clone_size: NA; cdr3_length: 13; d_call: TRBD2; j_call: TRBJ2-5; cdr3_nt: TGTGCCAGCAGCTTGGCGGGAGGAGAGACCCAGTACTTC; cdr3_aa: CASSLAGGETQYF
v_call: TRBV11-1; clone_size: NA; cdr3_length: 15; d_call: TRBD1; j_call: TRBJ2-7; cdr3_nt: TGTGCCAGCAGCTCTGTTGGGACAGGGGGAGGCGAGCAGTACTTC; cdr3_aa: CASSSVGTGGGEQYF
v_call: TRBV6-5; clone_size: NA; cdr3_length: 16; d_call: TRBD1; j_call: TRBJ1-1; cdr3_nt: TGTGCCAGCAGTTCCGATCCGGGACAGGGGGCGTCGGAAGCTTTCTTT; cdr3_aa: CASSSDPGQGASEAFF
v_call: TRBV2; clone_size: NA; cdr3_length: 14; d_call: TRBD2; j_call: TRBJ2-1; cdr3_nt: TGTGCCAGCAGTGAGACTAGCGCCTACAATGAGCAGTTCTTC; cdr3_aa: CASSETSAYNEQFF
v_call: TRBV5-1; clone_size: few; cdr3_length: 14; d_call: TRBD1; j_call: TRBJ2-5; cdr3_nt: TGCGCCAGCAGCTTGGAGGGGGCAGAAGAGACCCAGTACTTC; cdr3_aa: CASSLEGAEETQYF
v_call: TRBV15; clone_size: NA; cdr3_length: 15; d_call: TRBD1; j_call: TRBJ2-2; cdr3_nt: TGTGCCACCAGCACCGGACAGGGGGCGACCGGGGAGCTGTTTTTT; cdr3_aa: CATSTGQGATGELFF
v_call: TRBV5-1; clone_size: NA; cdr3_length: 15; d_call: NA; j_call: TRBJ2-1; cdr3_nt: TGCGCCAGCCGATCTAGCGAGTCCTCCTACAATGAGCAGTTCTTC; cdr3_aa: CASRSSESSYNEQFF
v_call: TRBV5-6; clone_size: NA; cdr3_length: 14; d_call: NA; j_call: TRBJ1-2; cdr3_nt: TGTGCCAGCACCTTTGTGACAGCAGACTATGGCTACACCTTC; cdr3_aa: CASTFVTADYGYTF
v_call: TRBV5-1; clone_size: NA; cdr3_length: 17; d_call: NA; j_call: TRBJ1-2; cdr3_nt: TGCGCCAGCAGCTTGCCCGGTGGGGACACCATTAACTATGGCTACACCTTC; cdr3_aa: CASSLPGGDTINYGYTF
v_call: TRBV4-2; clone_size: NA; cdr3_length: 15; d_call: NA; j_call: TRBJ2-4; cdr3_nt: TGTGCCAGCAGCCAAGATAAGCAGGGAATGTGGATTCAGTACTTC; cdr3_aa: CASSQDKQGMWIQYF
v_call: TRBV28; clone_size: NA; cdr3_length: 15; d_call: NA; j_call: TRBJ1-6; cdr3_nt: TGTGCCAGCTCCTTAGGGGTTGACTATAATTCACCCCTCCACTTT; cdr3_aa: CASSLGVDYNSPLHF
v_call: TRBV5-1; clone_size: NA; cdr3_length: 15; d_call: NA; j_call: TRBJ1-3; cdr3_nt: TGCGCCAGCAGCCCACAGGGCCAGACTGGAAACACCATATATTTT; cdr3_aa: CASSPQGQTGNTIYF
v_call: TRBV19; clone_size: NA; cdr3_length: 19; d_call: TRBD2; j_call: TRBJ2-1; cdr3_nt: TGTGCCAGTAGTGGACCGGGACTAGCGGGAGGAGGCCTGTACAATGAGCAGTTCTTC; cdr3_aa: CASSGPGLAGGGLYNEQFF
v_call: TRBV7-3; clone_size: NA; cdr3_length: 16; d_call: TRBD1; j_call: TRBJ2-5; cdr3_nt: TGTGCCAGCAGCGACGGCGGGACAGGGGGTATAGAGACCCAGTACTTC; cdr3_aa: CASSDGGTGGIETQYF